The clone carrying this T cell receptor beta chain appeared a few times. In the original analysis: For nucleated cells, counts were estimated from reference gene primer amplification. The protocol was immunoSEQ multiplex PCR, while the TCRdb copy is restricted to in-frame clones and leaves out a portion. The DNA was the basis for D and trimming; V, J and clone size are from that table. The data show 200,000 to 250,000 clones, approximately 80% seen once. Enrollment of patients from Seattle took place during active infection, with longitudinal follow-up. The sample is drawn from a study of blood T cell repertoires in COVID-19. Study overall: PBMCs, B-cell-depleted T cells, or T cells were the source of the cDNA or gDNA that made up the material.

J gave up 7 bases and V 6 bases, and 3 bases lay outside the gene matches. This CDR3 has 12 residues. Germline loops: CDR1 MDHEN, CDR2 SYDVKM. The sequence was collected from an elderly woman with COVID-19, enrolled during active disease. V and J are TRBV28 and TRBJ1-5, with 7 positions matching TRBD1. The source material was peripheral blood. The CDR3 spells CASRPGGQPQHF. The CDR3 DNA reads TGTGCCAGCAGGCCAGGGGGGCAGCCCCAGCATTTT.